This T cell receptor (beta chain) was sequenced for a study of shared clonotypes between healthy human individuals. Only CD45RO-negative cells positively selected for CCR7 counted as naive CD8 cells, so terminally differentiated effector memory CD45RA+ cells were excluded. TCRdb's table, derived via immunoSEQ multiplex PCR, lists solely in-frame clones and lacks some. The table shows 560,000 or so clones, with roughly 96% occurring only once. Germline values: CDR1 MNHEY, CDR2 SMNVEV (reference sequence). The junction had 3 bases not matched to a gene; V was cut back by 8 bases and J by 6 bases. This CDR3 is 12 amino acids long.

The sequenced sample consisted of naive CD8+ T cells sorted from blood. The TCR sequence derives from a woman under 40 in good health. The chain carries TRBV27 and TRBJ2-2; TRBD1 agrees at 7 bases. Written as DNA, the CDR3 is TGTGCCAGCGAGGGGGCTCCCGGGGAGCTGTTTTTT. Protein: CASEGAPGELFF.